One and the same sample provided the 12 T cell receptor beta chains below, sequenced in a study of T-cell memory formation after mild COVID-19. TCRdb fed the 5' RACE reads into MiXCR, producing one record per CDR3 protein. The sample includes roughly 340,000 distinct CDR3 sequences, 20% to 25% of them seen just once. The sequenced sample was PBMCs or a T cell subset sorted from them (not recorded which). These receptors were taken from a man younger than 30 who had mild COVID-19 (a few samples of this study predate the infection). Cell type and time point are not known.

This clonotype was detected a few times. The chain recombines TRBV12-3 or TRBV12-4 with TRBJ2-2; 7 nucleotides match TRBD2. This CDR3 spans 15 amino acids. The V gene end was trimmed by 2 bases and the J gene end by 6 bases; junction bases not matched to a gene: 6. CDR3 in DNA: TGTGCCAGCAGTTTAAGGTCGGCGGGAGCCGGGGAGCTGTTTTTT. This codes for CASSLRSAGAGELFF.

This sequence joins TRBV4-1 and TRBJ1-1, with D possibly TRBD1 on 5 matching bases. Germline CDR1 reads MGHRA; CDR2 reads YSYEKL. The CDR3 loop spans 13 amino acids. V was trimmed by 4 bases and J by 3 bases, leaving 9 bases between them. The CDR3 DNA is TGCGCCAGCAGCCCGCCCAGGGACACTGAAGCTTTCTTT. As protein: CASSPPRDTEAFF.

The chain is built from TRBV7-9 and TRBJ1-2, with TRBD1 identical over 8 bases. V dropped 5 bases and J dropped 2; count of bases not matched to a gene: 4. CDR1 and CDR2 (germline): SEHNR, FQNEAQ (reference sequence). This CDR3 spans 14 amino acids. The chain's CDR3 is CASSPRGPNYGYTF. In DNA, the CDR3 is TGTGCCAGCAGCCCCAGGGGGCCGAACTATGGCTACACCTTC.

The chain is built from TRBV10-3 and TRBJ2-7, with TRBD2 as a possible D gene (6 bases). The ends were cut back, 2 bases at V and 5 bases at J, with 10 bases in the middle. CDR1 ENHRY and CDR2 SYGVKD come from the germline V gene. The CDR3 totals 13 residues. The CDR3 bases are TGTGCCATCAGTGAGGGAGGGGTAAACGAGCAGTACGTC. Residues: CAISEGGVNEQYV.

A few counts support this clonotype. The CDR3 sequence: CASSPTQLKSEQYF. CDR3 sequence (DNA): TGTGCCAGCTCACCGACTCAACTCAAGAGCGAGCAGTACTTC. V is TRBV18 and J is TRBJ2-7; D is uncertain. The CDR3 sequence is 14 residues long. Germline CDR1 is KGHSH and CDR2 is LQKENI. V lost 3 bases and J 6 bases, leaving 15 bases between the germline ends.

The rearrangement links TRBV12-3 or TRBV12-4 to TRBJ1-5; TRBD1 might be the D (6 bases). The CDR3 loop spans 15 amino acids. Between the trimmed V and J ends, which lost 3 bases and 4 bases, there was a span of 13 bases. CDR3 DNA: TGTGCCAGCAGTTTTAGGGGGACACAGAATCAGCCCCAGCATTTT. Amino acid sequence: CASSFRGTQNQPQHF.

This clonotype has only a few counts. The chain couples TRBV7-3 to TRBJ2-3, with 14 bases matching TRBD2. Looked up from germline, CDR1 is SGHTA and CDR2 is FQGTGA. Losses at the gene ends were 5 bases for V and 1 base for J; bases not matched to a gene: 11. The CDR3 covers 19 residues. CDR3: CASSTGLAGGLHGTDTQYF. Written as DNA, the CDR3 is TGTGCCAGCAGCACTGGACTAGCGGGGGGTCTTCACGGCACAGATACGCAGTATTTT.

This sequence joins TRBV4-1 and TRBJ2-3; D is ambiguous. V was cut by 0 bases and J by 5 bases, with 6 bases left in between. The CDR3 contains 13 residues. CDR1 is MGHRA, CDR2 YSYEKL, per germline. In DNA, the CDR3 is TGCGCCAGCAGCCAAGAGGCTGTAGATACGCAGTATTTT. Translated, it gives CASSQEAVDTQYF.

This clonotype showed up many times. The rearrangement links TRBV2 to TRBJ2-7, with D tentatively TRBD1 (5 bases). V was shortened by 7 bases and J by 7 bases, with 14 bases between the two germline ends. The CDR3 runs 12 residues. Germline lookup yields CDR1 SNHLY and CDR2 FYNNEI. The CDR3 region is CASKVQVWEQYF. As DNA, the CDR3 is TGTGCCAGCAAGGTACAGGTCTGGGAGCAGTACTTC.

The rearrangement uses TRBV15 and TRBJ1-5; 9 nucleotides line up with TRBD1. The CDR3 extends over 15 amino acids. V trimming: 6 bases; J trimming: 3 bases; junction bases outside the gene matches: 6. CDR1 and CDR2 (germline): LNHNV, YYDKDF (reference sequence). CDR3 in DNA: TGTGCCACCAGGTGGGACAGGGCCTCCAATCAGCCCCAGCATTTT. This gives the protein CATRWDRASNQPQHF.

Only a few counts were recorded for this clonotype. This sequence joins TRBV7-6 and TRBJ2-5; D possibly corresponds to TRBD2 (5 bases). The V end lost 0 bases, the J end lost 5 bases, and 7 bases lay between the germline ends. The CDR3 has 13 amino acids. Germline V gene sequence: CDR1 SGHVS, CDR2 FNYEAQ. The CDR3 sequence is CASSLAERETQYF. The CDR3 DNA follows: TGTGCCAGCAGCTTAGCCGAGCGGGAGACCCAGTACTTC.

This chain uses TRBV3-1 with TRBJ2-1, with D possibly matching TRBD2 (5 bases). The germline gives CDR1 LGHDT, CDR2 YNNKEL (reference sequence). Trimming shortened V by 4 bases and J by 12 bases, and 13 bases separated the two germline ends. The length of the CDR3 is 12 residues. CDR3 in amino acids: CASSLGGLAQFF. The CDR3 bases are TGTGCCAGCAGCCTCGGTGGACTGGCGCAGTTCTTC.